What follows is one T cell receptor (beta chain) and its context. As yet, its antigen is unknown. This sample was included in a study of T cell responses to AZD1222 COVID-19 vaccine. General study results and limits: Donors were largely white British and mainly female; clonal diversity was possibly underestimated. Increases in Spike-specific TCR breadth and depth were seen after two AZD1222 doses. There were repertoire samples only from the period after the peak T cell response.

The V end was cut by 5 bases, the J end by 0 bases, with 8 bases between. In germline, CDR1 is LNHDA, CDR2 SQIVND (reference sequence). The CDR3 totals 14 residues. Clones were read by immunoSEQ multiplex PCR, and TCRdb kept only the in-frame ones, dropping some. The sample holds around 120,000 clones, approximately 94% seen once. The specimen comprised peripheral blood, sampled 28 days after the second AZD1222 dose. This TCR derives from an adult who received the AZD1222 COVID-19 vaccine. The chain is built from TRBV19 and TRBJ1-3; no definite D call. The CDR3 protein is CASSEGSSGNTIYF. The CDR3 DNA sequence: TGTGCCAGTAGTGAGGGAAGCTCTGGAAACACCATATATTTT.